This TCR beta chain appears in the sequencing data of a study of vaccination effects on CD4 cells after COVID-19. Study-level points and caveats: Infection-derived and vaccine-derived clones contracted markedly late after vaccination. Early timepoints after infection were absent, and convalescent patients were few in the study.

This CDR3 contains 15 residues. Germline loops: CDR1 MNHEY, CDR2 SVGAGI. V was pared by 5 bases and J by 7 bases, with 8 bases of the junction left unmatched. Profiling relied on immunoSEQ multiplex PCR, and the TCRdb table lists in-frame clones only, not all of them. The sample yields under 30,000 clones, roughly 70% seen once. Concerning this clone itself: Antigen: not known.

Antigen-specific CD4+ T cells were expanded with viral peptide pools in the ViraFEST assay before sequencing. The culture ran for roughly ten days before CD4+ T cells were isolated. Having tested negative for nucleocapsid antibodies, the vaccine recipients showed no prior SARS-CoV-2 infection. Supplemented with roughly 9.6 IU/ml IL-2 and about 10 ug/ml peptides, some 2 million PBMC per well were kept in culture. On day 3 and again on day 7, half the medium was replaced with IL-2 medium. This receptor was taken from a human donor who received a COVID-19 vaccine. The genes are TRBV6-5 and TRBJ2-5, with 12 bases identical to TRBD2. The sequencing used CD4+ T cells from PBMCs cultured with HCoV-NL63 spike peptides, collected before COVID-19 vaccination. DNA of the CDR3: TGTGCCAGCAGTAGGACTAGCGGGACAACTGGGACCCAGTACTTC. It codes for CASSRTSGTTGTQYF.